The 20 T cell receptor beta chains given below trace back to one sample, sequenced in a study of T cell repertoires in cytomegalovirus infection. TCRdb reprocessed the reads via MiXCR and lists one record per CDR3 protein. Of 370,000 or so distinct CDR3 sequences listed, nearly 35% are singletons. Their target antigens are unknown. Sequences were derived from cultured PBMCs, sampled from culture after CMV antigen stimulation. The origin of the receptors is a human donor in good health (CMV status not recorded). Some clones in this sample may be carry-over from other donors' samples.

This chain uses TRBV4-2 with TRBJ1-2, with D unclear. Germline assignment: CDR1 LGHNA and CDR2 YNFKEQ. The CDR3 has 14 amino acids. V lost 0 bases to trimming and J lost 5 bases, with 10 bases between them. This chain's CDR3 is CASSQDRTVYGYTF. For the CDR3, the DNA is TGTGCCAGCAGCCAAGATAGGACGGTTTATGGCTACACCTTC.

The gene calls are TRBV7-9 and TRBJ2-1; maybe TRBD2 (6 bases). The CDR3 consists of 18 residues. The germline V gene has CDR1 SEHNR and CDR2 FQNEAQ (reference sequence). Trimming cost V 5 bases and J 3 bases, with 23 bases left between them. The CDR3 sequence is CASSPPPTSFLGYNEQFF. The CDR3, as DNA: TGTGCCAGCAGCCCGCCCCCGACTAGTTTCCTTGGCTACAATGAGCAGTTCTTC.

The chain employs TRBV10-2 and TRBJ1-5, with a possible D match to TRBD1 (6 bases). Germline values: CDR1 WSHSY, CDR2 SAAADI. CDR3 length: 16 residues. V dropped 3 bases and J dropped 6 bases, with 18 bases sitting between them. The CDR3 protein is CASSEPGGAHGQPQHF. Here the CDR3 DNA reads TGCGCCAGCAGTGAACCCGGGGGCGCTCATGGTCAGCCCCAGCATTTT.

This clonotype was detected only once. The chain combines TRBV28 with TRBJ2-5, with no clear D. CDR1 and CDR2 (germline): MDHEN, SYDVKM. This CDR3 has 15 amino acids. V dropped 2 bases and J dropped 2 bases, with 12 bases sitting between them. CDR3 DNA: TGTGCCAGCAGTTTAGGTGTCGGCAGGCAAGAGACCCAGTACTTC. It translates to CASSLGVGRQETQYF. Full variable domain (remainder filled in from reference TRBV28 and TRBJ2-5): DVKVTQSSRYLVKRTGEKVFLECVQDMDHENMFWYRQDPGLGLRLIYFSYDVKMKEKGDIPEGYSVSREKKERFSLILESASTNQTSMYLCASSLGVGRQETQYFGPGTRLLVL.

The CDR3 spells CASSQNRVEKLFF. CDR3 coding DNA: TGTGCCAGCAGCCAGAATCGAGTGGAAAAACTGTTTTTT. J is TRBJ1-4 and V is TRBV7-2; D is ambiguous. Germline CDR1 SGHTA, CDR2 FQGNSA. CDR3 size: 13 residues. V gave up 5 bases and J gave up 8 bases, with 12 bases separating them.

This clonotype was detected a few times. The chain links TRBV7-8 to TRBJ2-7; 11 bases are shared with TRBD1. Germline CDR1 and CDR2: SGHVS and FQNEAQ. The CDR3 has 14 amino acids. After removal of 4 bases from V and 7 bases from J, the junction contained 6 bases not matched to a gene. The CDR3 loop is CASSSGQGVGEQYF. CDR3 DNA sequence: TGTGCCAGCAGCTCGGGACAGGGGGTAGGGGAGCAGTACTTC. Full variable domain (outside the CDR3, taken from reference TRBV7-8 and TRBJ2-7): GAGVSQSPRYKVAKRGQDVALRCDPISGHVSLFWYQQALGQGPEFLTYFQNEAQLDKSGLPSDRFFAERPEGSVSTLKIQRTQQEDSAVYLCASSSGQGVGEQYFGPGTRLTVT.

The rearrangement links TRBV5-1 to TRBJ2-3; D unresolved. Between the trimmed V and J ends, which lost 3 bases and 0 bases, there was a span of 5 bases. This CDR3 spans 13 amino acids. Germline-derived CDR1 and CDR2 are SGHRS and YFSETQ. The CDR3 DNA reads as TGCGCCAGCAGCTACCCTAGCACAGATACGCAGTATTTT. This sequence encodes CASSYPSTDTQYF.

Only a few counts were recorded for this clonotype. This CDR3 reads CASSQESVSPRGRFDEKLFF. The CDR3 DNA reads as TGTGCCAGCAGCCAAGAAAGTGTCTCCCCGAGGGGGCGATTCGATGAAAAACTGTTTTTT. This chain links TRBV4-2 with TRBJ1-4, with 7 bases fitting TRBD1. The germline V gene has CDR1 LGHNA and CDR2 YNFKEQ. The CDR3 totals 20 residues. V lost 0 bases, J lost 6 bases, and 19 bases stayed unmatched.

The chain carries TRBV27 and TRBJ2-1; D is unresolved. The CDR3 length is 14 residues. CDR1 is MNHEY, CDR2 SMNVEV, per germline (reference sequence). V was pared by 3 bases and J by 0 bases, with 6 bases between. The CDR3 sequence: CASSFGDSYNEQFF. The DNA for the CDR3 is TGTGCCAGCAGTTTTGGGGACTCCTACAATGAGCAGTTCTTC.

The V and J genes are TRBV12-3 or TRBV12-4 and TRBJ1-2, with 11 bases identical to TRBD1. This CDR3 region has 14 residues. With V trimmed by 6 bases and J by 4 bases, 4 bases remained unmatched. CDR3 sequence: CASSRDRGFYGYTF. Here the CDR3 DNA reads TGTGCCAGCAGCCGGGACAGGGGGTTCTATGGCTACACCTTC.

J is TRBJ1-1 and V is TRBV18, with D hard to call. Trimming pared 4 bases from V and 7 bases from J, leaving 16 bases between. The CDR3 is 14 residues long. Germline assignment: CDR1 KGHSH and CDR2 LQKENI. CDR3 loop: CASSQTDQRSEAFF. CDR3 DNA sequence: TGTGCCAGCTCACAGACCGACCAGAGAAGTGAAGCTTTCTTT.

This clonotype was observed a few times. CDR3 in amino acids: CASSQIDSTDTQYF. CDR3 bases: TGTGCCAGCAGCCAAATTGACAGCACAGATACGCAGTATTTT. The chain carries TRBV7-6 and TRBJ2-3, with D uncertain. Germline values: CDR1 SGHVS, CDR2 FNYEAQ. This CDR3 is built from 14 residues. Deletions cut 5 bases from V and 0 bases from J, with 9 bases between. Full variable domain (outside the CDR3, taken from reference TRBV7-6 and TRBJ2-3): GAGVSQSPRYKVTKRGQDVALRCDPISGHVSLYWYRQALGQGPEFLTYFNYEAQQDKSGLPNDRFSAERPEGSISTLTIQRTEQRDSAMYRCASSQIDSTDTQYFGPGTRLTVL.

This sequence joins TRBV11-3 and TRBJ1-1; D gene ambiguous. Trimming removed 0 bases from V and 5 bases from J, with 13 bases in between. CDR3 size: 15 residues. CDR1 SGHNT and CDR2 YENEEA come from the germline V gene. The CDR3 region is CASSLDVPGETEAFF. In nucleotides, the CDR3 is TGTGCCAGCAGCTTAGATGTCCCTGGGGAGACTGAAGCTTTCTTT.

The V gene is TRBV11-2, the J gene TRBJ2-7; 9 bases are shared with TRBD2. V lost 9 bases and J lost 1; bases outside the gene matches: 13. This CDR3 region has 16 residues. The V gene's germline CDR1 is SGHAT and CDR2 FQNNGV. The CDR3 loop is CARTPRASGISYEQYV. As DNA, the CDR3 is TGTGCCAGGACTCCCAGGGCTAGCGGGATATCCTACGAGCAGTACGTC.

V usage is TRBV5-1 and J usage is TRBJ2-5; 8 bases align to TRBD2. The CDR3 has 15 residues. V trimming: 0 bases; J trimming: 5 bases; junction bases outside the gene matches: 6. The germline CDR1 and CDR2 sequences are SGHRS and YFSETQ. The CDR3 here is CASSLAPGGDETQYF. CDR3 DNA sequence: TGCGCCAGCAGCTTGGCTCCGGGAGGGGACGAGACCCAGTACTTC.

The chain joins TRBV7-9 to TRBJ2-3; D is undetermined. The V and J ends lost 5 bases and 2 bases respectively, with 20 bases between them. This CDR3 is built from 17 residues. The germline V gene encodes CDR1 SEHNR and CDR2 FQNEAQ (reference sequence). The CDR3 coding sequence is TGTGCCAGCAGCCGGAAACTGACCGAAACATTCACAGATACGCAGTATTTT. Translated, it gives CASSRKLTETFTDTQYF.

V gene TRBV7-3 combines with J gene TRBJ2-1; 8 nucleotides match TRBD2. Trimming at V came to 3 bases and at J to 6 bases, leaving 10 bases not matched to a gene. CDR3 size: 16 residues. Germline values: CDR1 SGHTA, CDR2 FQGTGA. CDR3 sequence reads: CASSFRPIAGSNEQFF. In DNA form, the CDR3 reads TGTGCCAGCAGCTTCCGTCCTATAGCGGGATCCAATGAGCAGTTCTTC.

This clonotype showed up just a few times. V gene TRBV9 combines with J gene TRBJ2-1, with 7 bases aligning to TRBD2. Germline V gene sequence: CDR1 SGDLS, CDR2 YYNGEE. The CDR3 is made up of 17 amino acids. The trim removed 4 bases at V and 1 base at J, leaving 11 bases unmatched. CDR3 residues: CASSSPTGEGSYNEQFF. The CDR3 coding sequence is TGTGCCAGCAGCTCCCCCACTGGGGAGGGTTCCTACAATGAGCAGTTCTTC. The full variable domain, its missing parts supplied by reference TRBV9 and TRBJ2-1, is DSGVTQTPKHLITATGQRVTLRCSPRSGDLSVYWYQQSLDQGLQFLIQYYNGEERAKGNILERFSAQQFPDLHSELNLSSLELGDSALYFCASSSPTGEGSYNEQFFGPGTRLTVL.

The sample holds many counts of this clonotype. This chain joins TRBV5-1 and TRBJ2-3, with TRBD1 matching 7 bases. J was trimmed by 3 bases and V by 0 bases; bases with no gene match: 13. The CDR3 consists of 18 residues. Germline CDR1 SGHRS, CDR2 YFSETQ. As DNA, the CDR3 is TGCGCCAGCAGCTTGGACCCACTGCGACAGGGCGGAACAGATACGCAGTATTTT. Its protein product is CASSLDPLRQGGTDTQYF.

The V call is TRBV7-9, the J call TRBJ1-2; 10 positions match TRBD1. Unmatched junction bases numbered 6, after V lost 5 bases and J lost 3 bases. CDR1 is SEHNR and CDR2 is FQNEAQ in the germline V gene (reference sequence). This CDR3 comprises 15 residues. The chain's CDR3 is CASSAGQGNDYGYTF. For the CDR3, the DNA is TGTGCCAGCAGCGCGGGACAGGGGAATGACTATGGCTACACCTTC.